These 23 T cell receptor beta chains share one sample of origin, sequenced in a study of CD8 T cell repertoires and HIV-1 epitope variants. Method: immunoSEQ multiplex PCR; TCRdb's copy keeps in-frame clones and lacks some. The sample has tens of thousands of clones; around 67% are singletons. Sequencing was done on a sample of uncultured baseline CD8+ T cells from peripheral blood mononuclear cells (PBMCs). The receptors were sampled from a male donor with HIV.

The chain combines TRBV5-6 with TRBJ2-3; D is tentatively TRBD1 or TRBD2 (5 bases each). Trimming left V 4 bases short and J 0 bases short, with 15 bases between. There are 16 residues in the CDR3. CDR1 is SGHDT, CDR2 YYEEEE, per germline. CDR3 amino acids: CASSKKGSSSTDTQYF. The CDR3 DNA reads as TGTGCCAGCAGCAAGAAGGGGAGCTCTAGCACAGATACGCAGTATTTT.

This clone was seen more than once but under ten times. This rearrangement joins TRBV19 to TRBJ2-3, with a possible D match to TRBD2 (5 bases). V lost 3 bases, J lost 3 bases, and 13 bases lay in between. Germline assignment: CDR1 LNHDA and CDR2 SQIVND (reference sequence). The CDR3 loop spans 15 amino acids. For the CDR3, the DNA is TGTGCCAGTAGTATTTTAGGCGGGTTAACAGATACGCAGTATTTT. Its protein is CASSILGGLTDTQYF.

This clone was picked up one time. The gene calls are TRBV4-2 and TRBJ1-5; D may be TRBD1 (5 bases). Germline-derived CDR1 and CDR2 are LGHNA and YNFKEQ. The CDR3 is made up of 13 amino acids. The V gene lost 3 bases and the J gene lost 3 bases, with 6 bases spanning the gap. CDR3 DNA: TGTGCCAGCAGCCAGGACAACAATCAGCCCCAGCATTTT. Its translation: CASSQDNNQPQHF.

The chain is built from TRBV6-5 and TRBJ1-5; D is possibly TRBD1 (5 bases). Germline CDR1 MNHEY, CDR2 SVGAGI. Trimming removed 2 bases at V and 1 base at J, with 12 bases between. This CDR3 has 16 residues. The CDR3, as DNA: TGTGCCAGCAGTTACCGGAGGGGCGCAAGCAATCAGCCCCAGCATTTT. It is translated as CASSYRRGASNQPQHF.

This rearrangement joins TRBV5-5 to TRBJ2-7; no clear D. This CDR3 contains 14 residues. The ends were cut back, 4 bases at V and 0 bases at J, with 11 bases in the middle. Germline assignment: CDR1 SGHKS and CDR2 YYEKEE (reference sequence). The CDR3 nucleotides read TGTGCCAGCAGCGCCGATCCAAACTCCTACGAGCAGTACTTC. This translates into CASSADPNSYEQYF.

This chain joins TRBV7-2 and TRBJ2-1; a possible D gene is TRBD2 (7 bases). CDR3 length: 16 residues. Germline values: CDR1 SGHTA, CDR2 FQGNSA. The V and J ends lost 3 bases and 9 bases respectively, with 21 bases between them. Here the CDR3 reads CASSFGSRGGAGEQFF. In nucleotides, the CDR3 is TGTGCCAGCAGCTTTGGATCTCGTGGGGGGGCCGGTGAGCAGTTCTTC.

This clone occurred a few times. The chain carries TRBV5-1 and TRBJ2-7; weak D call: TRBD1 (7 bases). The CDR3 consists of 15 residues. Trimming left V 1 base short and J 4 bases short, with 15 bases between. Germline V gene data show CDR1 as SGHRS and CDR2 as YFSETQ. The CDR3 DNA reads TGCGCCAGCAGCTTGAGGGGGGACAGAGGATACGAGCAGTACTTC. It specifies CASSLRGDRGYEQYF.

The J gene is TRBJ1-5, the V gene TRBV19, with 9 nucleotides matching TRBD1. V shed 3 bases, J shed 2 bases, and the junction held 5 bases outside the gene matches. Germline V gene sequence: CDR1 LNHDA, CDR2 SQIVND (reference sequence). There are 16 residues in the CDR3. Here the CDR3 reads CASSIITGGGNQPQHF. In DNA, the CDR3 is TGTGCCAGTAGTATCATAACAGGGGGCGGCAATCAGCCCCAGCATTTT.

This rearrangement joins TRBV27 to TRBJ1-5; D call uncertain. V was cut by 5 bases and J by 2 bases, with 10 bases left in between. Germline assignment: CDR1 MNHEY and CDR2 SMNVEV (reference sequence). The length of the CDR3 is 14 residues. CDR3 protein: CASSHDYGNQPQHF. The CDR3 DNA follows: TGTGCCAGCAGTCACGACTACGGCAATCAGCCCCAGCATTTT.

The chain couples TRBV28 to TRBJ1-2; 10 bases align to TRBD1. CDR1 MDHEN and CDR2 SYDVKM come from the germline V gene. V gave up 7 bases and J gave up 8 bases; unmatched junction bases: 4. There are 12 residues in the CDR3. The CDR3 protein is CASTPGQGGYTF. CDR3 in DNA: TGTGCCAGCACGCCGGGACAGGGGGGCTACACCTTC.

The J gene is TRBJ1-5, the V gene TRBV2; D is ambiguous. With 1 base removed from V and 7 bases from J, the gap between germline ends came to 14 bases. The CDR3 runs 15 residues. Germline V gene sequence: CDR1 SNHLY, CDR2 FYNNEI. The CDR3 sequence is CASSEVARGYQPQHF. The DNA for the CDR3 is TGTGCCAGCAGTGAAGTCGCTCGGGGTTACCAGCCCCAGCATTTT.

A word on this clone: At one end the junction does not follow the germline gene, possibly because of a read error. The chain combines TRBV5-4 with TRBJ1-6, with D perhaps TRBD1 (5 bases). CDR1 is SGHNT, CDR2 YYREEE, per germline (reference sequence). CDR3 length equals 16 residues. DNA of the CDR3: TGTGCTAGCAGCGGAGCCGGGACCGCTGCAAATTCACCCCTCCACTTT. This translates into CASSGAGTAANSPLHF.

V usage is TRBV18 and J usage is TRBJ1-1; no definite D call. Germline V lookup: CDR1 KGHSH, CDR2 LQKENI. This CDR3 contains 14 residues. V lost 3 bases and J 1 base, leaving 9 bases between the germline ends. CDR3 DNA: TGTGCCAGCTCACCCCTACATCGGAACACTGAAGCTTTCTTT. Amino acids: CASSPLHRNTEAFF.

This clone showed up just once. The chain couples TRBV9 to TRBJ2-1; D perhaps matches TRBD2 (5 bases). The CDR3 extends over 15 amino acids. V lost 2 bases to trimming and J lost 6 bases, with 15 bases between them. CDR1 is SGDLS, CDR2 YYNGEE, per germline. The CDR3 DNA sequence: TGTGCCAGCAGCGTTCTGGATAGCGCGGCCAATGAGCAGTTCTTC. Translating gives CASSVLDSAANEQFF.

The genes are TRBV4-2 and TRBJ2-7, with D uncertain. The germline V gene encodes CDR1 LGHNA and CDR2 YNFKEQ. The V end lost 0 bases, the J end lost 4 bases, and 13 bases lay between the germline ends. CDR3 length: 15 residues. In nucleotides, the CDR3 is TGTGCCAGCAGCCAAGACTTTGGGTCTCCTTACGAGCAGTACTTC. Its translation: CASSQDFGSPYEQYF.

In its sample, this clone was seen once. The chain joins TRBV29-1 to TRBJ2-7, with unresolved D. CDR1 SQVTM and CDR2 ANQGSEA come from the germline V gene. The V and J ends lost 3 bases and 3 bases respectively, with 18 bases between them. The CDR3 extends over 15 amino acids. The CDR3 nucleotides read TGCAGCGTTGAGGTGCCGGGCAGTTATCTCTACGAGCAGTACTTC. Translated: CSVEVPGSYLYEQYF.

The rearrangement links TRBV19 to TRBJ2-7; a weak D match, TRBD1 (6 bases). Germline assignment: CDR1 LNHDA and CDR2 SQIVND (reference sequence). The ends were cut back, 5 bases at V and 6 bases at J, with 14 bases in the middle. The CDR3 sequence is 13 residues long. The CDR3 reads CASSSDRPAEQYF. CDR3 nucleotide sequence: TGTGCCAGTAGTTCCGACAGGCCCGCCGAGCAGTACTTC.

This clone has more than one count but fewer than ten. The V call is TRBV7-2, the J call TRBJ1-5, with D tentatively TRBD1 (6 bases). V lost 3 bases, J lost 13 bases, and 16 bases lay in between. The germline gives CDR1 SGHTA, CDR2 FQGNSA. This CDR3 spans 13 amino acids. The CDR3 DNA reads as TGTGCCAGCAGCTTGGCCGGGACATCACATCAGCATTTT. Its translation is CASSLAGTSHQHF.

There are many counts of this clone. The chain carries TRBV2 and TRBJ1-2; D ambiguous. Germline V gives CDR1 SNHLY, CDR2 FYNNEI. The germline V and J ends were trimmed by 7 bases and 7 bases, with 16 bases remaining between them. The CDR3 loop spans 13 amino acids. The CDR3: CASNQRSIPGYTF. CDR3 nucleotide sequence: TGTGCCAGCAATCAGCGTTCTATCCCTGGCTACACCTTC.

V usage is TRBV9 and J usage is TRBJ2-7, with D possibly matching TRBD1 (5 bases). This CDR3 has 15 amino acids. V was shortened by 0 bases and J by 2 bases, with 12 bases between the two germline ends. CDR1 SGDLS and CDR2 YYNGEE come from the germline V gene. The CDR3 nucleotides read TGTGCCAGCAGCGTAGGAAGGGGAATCACCTACGAGCAGTACTTC. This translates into CASSVGRGITYEQYF.

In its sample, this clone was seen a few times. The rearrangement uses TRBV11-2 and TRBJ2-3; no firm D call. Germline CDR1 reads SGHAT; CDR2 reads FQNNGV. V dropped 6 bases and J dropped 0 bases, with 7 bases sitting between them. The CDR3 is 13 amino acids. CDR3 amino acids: CASSSKSTDTQYF. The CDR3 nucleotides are TGTGCCAGCAGTTCTAAAAGCACAGATACGCAGTATTTT.

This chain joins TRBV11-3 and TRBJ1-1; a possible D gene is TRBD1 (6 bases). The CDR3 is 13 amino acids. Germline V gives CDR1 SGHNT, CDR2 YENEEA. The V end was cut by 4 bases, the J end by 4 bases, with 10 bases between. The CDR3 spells CASSYRVGTEAFF. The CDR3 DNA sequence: TGTGCCAGCAGCTACAGGGTGGGCACTGAAGCTTTCTTT.

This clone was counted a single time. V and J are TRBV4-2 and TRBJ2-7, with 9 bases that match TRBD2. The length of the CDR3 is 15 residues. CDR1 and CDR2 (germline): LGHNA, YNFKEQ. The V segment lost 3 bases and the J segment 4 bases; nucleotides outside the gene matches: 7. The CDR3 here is CASSQSRLAAYEQYF. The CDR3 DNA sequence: TGTGCCAGCAGCCAGAGTCGACTAGCGGCTTACGAGCAGTACTTC.